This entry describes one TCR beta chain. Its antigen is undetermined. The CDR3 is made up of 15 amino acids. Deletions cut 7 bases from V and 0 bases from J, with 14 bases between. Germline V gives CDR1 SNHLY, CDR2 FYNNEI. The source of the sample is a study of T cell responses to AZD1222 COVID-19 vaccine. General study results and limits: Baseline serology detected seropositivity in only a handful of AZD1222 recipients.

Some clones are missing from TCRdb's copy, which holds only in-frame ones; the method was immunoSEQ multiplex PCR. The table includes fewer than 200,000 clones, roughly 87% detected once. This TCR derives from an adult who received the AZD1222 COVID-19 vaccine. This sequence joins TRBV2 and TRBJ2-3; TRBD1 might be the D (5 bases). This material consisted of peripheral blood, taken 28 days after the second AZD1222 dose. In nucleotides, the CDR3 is TGTGCCAGCACTAAAGGGGAATCTAGCACAGATACGCAGTATTTT. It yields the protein CASTKGESSTDTQYF.